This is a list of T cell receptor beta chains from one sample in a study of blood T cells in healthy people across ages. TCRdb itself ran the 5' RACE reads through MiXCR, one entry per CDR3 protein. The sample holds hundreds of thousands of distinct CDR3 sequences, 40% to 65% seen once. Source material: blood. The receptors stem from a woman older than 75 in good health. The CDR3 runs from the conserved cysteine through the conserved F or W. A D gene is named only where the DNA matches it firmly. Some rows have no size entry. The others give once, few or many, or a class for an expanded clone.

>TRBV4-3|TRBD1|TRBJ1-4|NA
TGCGCCAGCAGCCAAGATCGGGACAGCCCCGAGAAACTGTTTTTT
CASSQDRDSPEKLFF
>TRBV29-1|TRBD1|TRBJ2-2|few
TGCAGCGTTGGGACAGGGGGAAACACCGGGGAGCTGTTTTTT
CSVGTGGNTGELFF
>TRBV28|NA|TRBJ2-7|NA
TGTGCCAGCAGAATCCCCAGGGGAAGCGAGCAGTACTTC
CASRIPRGSEQYF
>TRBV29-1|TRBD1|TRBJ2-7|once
TGCAGCGTTGACCTCCCGGGACAGGGGAACTACGAGCAGTACTTC
CSVDLPGQGNYEQYF
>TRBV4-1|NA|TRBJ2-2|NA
TGCGCCAGCAGTCGGGACATATCGAACACCGGGGAGCTGTTTTTT
CASSRDISNTGELFF
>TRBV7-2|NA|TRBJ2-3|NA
TGTGCCAGCAGCATCCCCCGACCTCTCGGGCTCTCGGGTATGCAGTATTTT
CASSIPRPLGLSGMQYF
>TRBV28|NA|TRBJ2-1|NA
TGTGCCAGCAGCCAGGGGGGAGAGACCCAGTTCTTC
CASSQGGETQFF
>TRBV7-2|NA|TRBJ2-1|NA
TGTGCCAGCAGCTTACAACCAAGGGGGGGCCCGCTTAGTGAGCAGTTCTTC
CASSLQPRGGPLSEQFF
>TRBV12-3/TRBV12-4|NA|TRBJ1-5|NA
TGTGCCGGCAGTTTAGCCGGGAGCAATCAGCCCCAGCATTTT
CAGSLAGSNQPQHF
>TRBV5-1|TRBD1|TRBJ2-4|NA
TGCGCCAGCAGCAACAGGGGGCGTGAAAACATTCAGTACTTC
CASSNRGRENIQYF
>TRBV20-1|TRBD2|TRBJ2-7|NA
TGCAGTGCTAGAGATCTGGGGGGGGGAACCTACGAGCAGTACTTC
CSARDLGGGTYEQYF
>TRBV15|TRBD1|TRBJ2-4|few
TGTGCCACCAGCAGAGCGTCAGGGGGAAACATTCAGTACTTC
CATSRASGGNIQYF
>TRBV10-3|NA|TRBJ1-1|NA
TGTGCCATCAGTACCCCGACAGGCACTGAAGCTTTCTTT
CAISTPTGTEAFF
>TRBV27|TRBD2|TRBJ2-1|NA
TGTGCCAGCAGTTGGGGACTAGCGGATGTAGATGAGCAGTTCTTC
CASSWGLADVDEQFF
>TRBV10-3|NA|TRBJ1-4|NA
TGTGCCATCAGAGGGGGGACTAATGAAAAACTGTTTTTT
CAIRGGTNEKLFF
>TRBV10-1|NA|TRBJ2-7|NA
TGCGCCAGCAGTCCGGGACACCCTTCCTACAATGAGCAGTACTTC
CASSPGHPSYNEQYF
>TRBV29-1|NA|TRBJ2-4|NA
TGCAGCGTTGTAGGGGGAGAAAACATTCAGTACTTC
CSVVGGENIQYF
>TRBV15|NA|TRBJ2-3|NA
TGTGCCACCAGCAGATCGAGGACCGGCTACACAGATACGCAGTATTTT
CATSRSRTGYTDTQYF
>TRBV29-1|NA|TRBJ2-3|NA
TGCAGCGTGTCCTGGGCGACACATCGCACAGATACGCAGTATTTT
CSVSWATHRTDTQYF
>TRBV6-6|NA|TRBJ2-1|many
TGTGCCACCCAACTTACATATGAGCAGTTCTTC
CATQLTYEQFF
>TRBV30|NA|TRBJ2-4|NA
TGTGCCTCTAATGGCCAAGCCAAAAACATTCAGTACTTC
CASNGQAKNIQYF
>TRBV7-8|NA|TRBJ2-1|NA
TGTGCCAGCAGCTTAGGGGGGGACCTTTCCTACAATGAGCAGTTCTTC
CASSLGGDLSYNEQFF
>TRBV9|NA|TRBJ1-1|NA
TGTGCCAGCAGCGTAGGGGGGGCAGGGAACACTGAAGCTTTCTTT
CASSVGGAGNTEAFF
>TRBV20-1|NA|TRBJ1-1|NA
TGCAGTGCTAGAGATTCGTCCTTTGGGGGCACTGAAGCTTTCTTT
CSARDSSFGGTEAFF
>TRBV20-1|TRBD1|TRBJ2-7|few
TGCAGTGCTGCACAGGGGGGCTCCTACGAGCAGTACTTC
CSAAQGGSYEQYF
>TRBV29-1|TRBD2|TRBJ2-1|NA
TGCAGCGTTGTGTCGGCTAGCGGCTCCTACAATGAGCAGTTCTTC
CSVVSASGSYNEQFF
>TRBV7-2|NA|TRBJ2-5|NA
TGTGCCAGCAGCGAAAATAGGGGCTCCGGGACCCAGTACTTC
CASSENRGSGTQYF
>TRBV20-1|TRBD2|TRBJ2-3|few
TGCAGTGCTAGAAAGAGCGGGGGCACAGATACGCAGTATTTT
CSARKSGGTDTQYF
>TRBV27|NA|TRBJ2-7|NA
TGTGCCAGCAGTTTATTCCGGTGGGGCTCCCTCTCCTACGAGCAGTACTTC
CASSLFRWGSLSYEQYF
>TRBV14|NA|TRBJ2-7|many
TGTGCCAGCAGCCCGAGAGGCAAGGGACACGAGCAGTACTTC
CASSPRGKGHEQYF
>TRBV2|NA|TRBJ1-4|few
TGTGCCAGCTGTGAGACGAGACGGAGCGAGGGAAAACTGTTTTTT
CASCETRRSEGKLFF
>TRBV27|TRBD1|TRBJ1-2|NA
TGTGCCAGCAGTTTGCTGCCGGGACAGGGAAACTATGGCTACACCTTC
CASSLLPGQGNYGYTF
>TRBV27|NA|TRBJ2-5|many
TGTGCCAGCAGCCTGCAGATTCAAGGCGGCCAGTACTTC
CASSLQIQGGQYF
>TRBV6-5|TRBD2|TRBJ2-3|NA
TGTGCCAGCTCCGCTTTGACGGGAGGGCGCTCGGCGCAGTATTTT
CASSALTGGRSAQYF
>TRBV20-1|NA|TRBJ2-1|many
TGCAGTGCTAGAGACGCGAGACTCCTAGATTACGAATACAATGAGCAGTTCTTC
CSARDARLLDYEYNEQFF
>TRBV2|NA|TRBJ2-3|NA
TGTGCCAGCAGGATGCGGGACAGCCGCACAGATACGCAGTATTTT
CASRMRDSRTDTQYF
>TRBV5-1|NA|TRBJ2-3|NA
TGCGCCAGTAGCGCCGCCGTCGGTTCCACAGATACGCGGTATTTT
CASSAAVGSTDTRYF
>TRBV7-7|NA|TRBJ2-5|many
TGTGCCAGCAGCCCTACGGGGGTGGAAGAGACCCAGTACTTC
CASSPTGVEETQYF
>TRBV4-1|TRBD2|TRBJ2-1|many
TGCGCCACAGCGCCGACTAGCGGGAGCCGTACGGATGAGCAGTTCTTC
CATAPTSGSRTDEQFF